This is a list of T cell receptor beta chains from one sample in a study of blood T cell repertoires in COVID-19. The assay was immunoSEQ multiplex PCR, and TCRdb's table has in-frame clones only and misses some. The repertoire holds 130,000 to 150,000 clones, roughly four fifths seen once, with roughly 8.3% in the top ten. Sequenced: peripheral blood. All receptors derive from a human donor with acute or convalescent COVID-19. The donor label of this sample is uncertain. Each CDR3 is given with its conserved first and last residue. D genes are given only for firm matches. Only part of the rows carry a size: once, few, many, or a class if the clone is expanded.

J: TRBJ1-4; V: TRBV10-3; length: 13; D: -; size: -; CDR3: CAISEQFNEKLFF; DNA: TGTGCCATCAGTGAACAGTTTAATGAAAAACTGTTTTTT
J: TRBJ2-7; V: TRBV27; length: 16; D: -; size: -; CDR3: CASGPFPMDSGHEQYF; DNA: TGTGCCAGCGGTCCCTTCCCTATGGACAGTGGCCACGAGCAGTACTTC
J: TRBJ2-5; V: TRBV21-1; length: 20; D: -; size: -; CDR3: CASSKVGPHPRDFTCMDQYF; DNA: TGTGCCAGCAGCAAAGTAGGGCCCCACCCCAGGGATTTCACTTGTATGGACCAGTACTTC
J: TRBJ1-2; V: TRBV29-1; length: 15; D: TRBD1; size: -; CDR3: CSVDGQAREGSGYTF; DNA: TGCAGCGTTGATGGACAGGCTCGGGAGGGGAGTGGGTACACCTTC
J: TRBJ1-2; V: TRBV9; length: 17; D: TRBD1; size: -; CDR3: CASSVADRQGEDYGYTF; DNA: TGTGCCAGCAGCGTAGCCGACCGACAGGGTGAGGACTATGGCTACACCTTC
J: TRBJ2-1; V: TRBV5-5; length: 13; D: -; size: -; CDR3: CATSTGSYNEQFF; DNA: TGTGCCACCTCGACAGGTTCCTACAATGAGCAGTTCTTC
J: TRBJ2-2; V: TRBV12-5; length: 16; D: TRBD1; size: -; CDR3: CASGDMGTGTTGELFF; DNA: TGTGCTAGTGGCGACATGGGGACAGGGACCACCGGGGAGCTGTTTTTT
J: TRBJ1-5; V: TRBV5-4; length: 14; D: TRBD1; size: few; CDR3: CASSLDRAGQPQHF; DNA: TGTGCCAGCAGCCTGGACAGGGCGGGCCAGCCCCAGCATTTT
J: TRBJ2-1; V: TRBV3-1/TRBV3-2; length: 16; D: TRBD1; size: -; CDR3: CASSPTGGKHYNEQFF; DNA: TGTGCCAGCAGCCCGACAGGGGGGAAGCATTACAATGAGCAGTTCTTC
J: TRBJ1-5; V: TRBV7-8; length: 15; D: -; size: -; CDR3: CASSLRTVPNQPQHF; DNA: TGTGCCAGCAGCTTAAGAACAGTACCTAATCAGCCCCAGCATTTT
J: TRBJ1-1; V: TRBV19; length: 13; D: TRBD1; size: -; CDR3: CASLDRADTEAFF; DNA: TGTGCCAGCCTTGACAGGGCGGACACTGAAGCTTTCTTT
J: TRBJ1-2; V: TRBV5-4; length: 17; D: -; size: -; CDR3: CASSPTGWAYSNYGYTF; DNA: TGTGCCAGCAGCCCTACAGGGTGGGCCTATTCTAACTATGGCTACACCTTC
J: TRBJ2-1; V: TRBV9; length: 14; D: -; size: -; CDR3: CASSVGRYRDEQFF; DNA: TGTGCCAGCAGCGTAGGTAGATATCGAGATGAGCAGTTCTTC
J: TRBJ1-2; V: TRBV19; length: 13; D: -; size: -; CDR3: CASSKTGDPGYTF; DNA: TGTGCCAGTAGTAAGACCGGGGATCCGGGCTACACCTTC
J: TRBJ2-5; V: TRBV29-1; length: 16; D: -; size: -; CDR3: CSVIPYLQGQQETQYF; DNA: TGCAGCGTGATTCCTTACCTACAGGGACAACAAGAGACCCAGTACTTC
J: TRBJ1-2; V: TRBV24-1; length: 17; D: TRBD1; size: -; CDR3: CATSDLSTVTGGDGYTF; DNA: TGTGCCACCAGTGATTTAAGCACGGTGACAGGGGGCGATGGCTACACCTTC
J: TRBJ1-2; V: TRBV4-1; length: 12; D: -; size: -; CDR3: CASSQGFGRYTF; DNA: TGCGCCAGCAGCCAGGGCTTTGGGCGCTACACCTTC
J: TRBJ1-4; V: TRBV7-8; length: 14; D: -; size: -; CDR3: CASREQGINEKLFF; DNA: TGTGCCAGCAGGGAACAGGGAATTAATGAAAAACTGTTTTTT
J: TRBJ2-2; V: TRBV13; length: 16; D: -; size: -; CDR3: CASSLTRGANTGELFF; DNA: TGTGCCAGCAGCTTAACCCGCGGGGCGAACACCGGGGAGCTGTTTTTT
J: TRBJ2-1; V: TRBV15; length: 14; D: -; size: once; CDR3: CATKGERPYNEQFF; DNA: TGTGCCACCAAGGGGGAGAGACCCTACAATGAGCAGTTCTTC
J: TRBJ2-1; V: TRBV10-2; length: 14; D: TRBD2; size: -; CDR3: CALGGGGAGNEQFF; DNA: TGCGCCCTCGGGGGCGGGGGGGCCGGCAATGAGCAGTTCTTC
J: TRBJ1-2; V: TRBV9; length: 13; D: -; size: -; CDR3: CASSPPSGYGYTF; DNA: TGTGCCAGCAGCCCCCCCTCGGGTTATGGCTACACCTTC
J: TRBJ2-5; V: TRBV7-9; length: 13; D: -; size: -; CDR3: CASSLIGRETQYF; DNA: TGTGCCAGCAGCTTAATTGGTCGGGAGACCCAGTACTTC
J: TRBJ1-1; V: TRBV13; length: 14; D: -; size: -; CDR3: CASSLEQRDTEAFF; DNA: TGTGCCAGCAGCTTAGAGCAGCGGGACACTGAAGCTTTCTTT
J: TRBJ1-2; V: TRBV19; length: 14; D: -; size: -; CDR3: CASSMQGPLRSYTF; DNA: TGTGCCAGTAGTATGCAGGGGCCCCTTCGGAGCTACACCTTC
J: TRBJ2-5; V: TRBV19; length: 13; D: -; size: -; CDR3: CASSIEAEETQYF; DNA: TGTGCCAGTAGTATAGAGGCGGAGGAGACCCAGTACTTC
J: TRBJ2-2; V: TRBV5-1; length: 16; D: TRBD2; size: -; CDR3: CASSFRSGANTGELFF; DNA: TGCGCCAGCAGCTTTAGGAGCGGGGCGAACACCGGGGAGCTGTTTTTT
J: TRBJ2-1; V: TRBV6-1; length: 16; D: TRBD2; size: few; CDR3: CASSDPRTSFYNEQFF; DNA: TGTGCCAGCAGTGACCCTCGGACTAGCTTCTACAATGAGCAGTTCTTC
J: TRBJ1-6; V: TRBV9; length: 15; D: TRBD1; size: -; CDR3: CASSVEQGSLSPLHF; DNA: TGTGCCAGCAGCGTAGAACAGGGGTCTCTTTCACCCCTCCACTTT
J: TRBJ1-6; V: TRBV11-2; length: 14; D: TRBD1; size: many; CDR3: CASSSWTGNSPLHF; DNA: TGTGCCAGCAGCTCCTGGACAGGGAATTCACCCCTCCACTTT
J: TRBJ2-3; V: TRBV14; length: 16; D: -; size: -; CDR3: CASSQSVRGPTDTQYF; DNA: TGTGCCAGCAGCCAATCTGTGCGGGGGCCCACAGATACGCAGTATTTT
J: TRBJ2-3; V: TRBV10-3; length: 20; D: TRBD2; size: medium-sized; CDR3: CAISGRLLGLAGGSTDTQYF; DNA: TGTGCCATCAGTGGCCGCTTGCTGGGACTAGCGGGGGGTTCCACAGATACGCAGTATTTT
J: TRBJ1-1; V: TRBV12-3/TRBV12-4; length: 12; D: TRBD1; size: once; CDR3: CASSSGQGRAFF; DNA: TGTGCCAGCAGTTCTGGACAGGGAAGAGCTTTCTTT
J: TRBJ1-1; V: TRBV27; length: 15; D: -; size: few; CDR3: CASSLGGSGATEAFF; DNA: TGTGCCAGCAGTTTGGGGGGGTCAGGGGCAACTGAAGCTTTCTTT
J: TRBJ2-5; V: TRBV7-2; length: 13; D: TRBD2; size: once; CDR3: CASRDSGGETQYF; DNA: TGTGCCAGCAGGGACAGCGGGGGTGAGACCCAGTACTTC
J: TRBJ1-1; V: TRBV4-1; length: 16; D: -; size: -; CDR3: CASSPSGGPTNTEAFF; DNA: TGCGCCAGCAGCCCAAGCGGGGGGCCAACGAACACTGAAGCTTTCTTT
J: TRBJ1-2; V: TRBV5-1; length: 14; D: TRBD1; size: -; CDR3: CASSPTGGNYGYTF; DNA: TGCGCCAGCAGCCCCACAGGGGGCAACTATGGCTACACCTTC
J: TRBJ2-3; V: TRBV30; length: 16; D: TRBD2; size: -; CDR3: CAWSDPLGGFTDTQYF; DNA: TGTGCCTGGAGCGACCCCCTCGGGGGGTTTACAGATACGCAGTATTTT
J: TRBJ2-5; V: TRBV30; length: 14; D: -; size: few; CDR3: CAWSATGGVETQYF; DNA: TGTGCCTGGAGCGCCACAGGGGGGGTGGAGACCCAGTACTTC
J: TRBJ1-4; V: TRBV4-2; length: 15; D: -; size: -; CDR3: CASSQVDIGREKLFF; DNA: TGTGCCAGCAGCCAAGTAGATATCGGGAGGGAAAAACTGTTTTTT